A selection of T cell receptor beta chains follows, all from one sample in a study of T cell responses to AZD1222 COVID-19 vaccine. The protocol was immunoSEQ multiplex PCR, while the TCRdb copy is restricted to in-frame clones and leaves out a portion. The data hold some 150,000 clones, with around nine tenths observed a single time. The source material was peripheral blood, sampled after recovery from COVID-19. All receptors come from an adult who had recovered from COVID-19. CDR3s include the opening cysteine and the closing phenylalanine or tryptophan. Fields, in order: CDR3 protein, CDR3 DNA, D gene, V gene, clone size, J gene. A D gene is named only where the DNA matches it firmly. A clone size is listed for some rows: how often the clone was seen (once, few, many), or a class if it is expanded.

cdr3_aa: CASSAQPHYNEQFF
cdr3_nt: TGCGCCAGCAGCGCCCAGCCCCACTACAATGAGCAGTTCTTC
d_call: .
v_call: TRBV10-2
clone_size: few
j_call: TRBJ2-1

cdr3_aa: CASSPASSFYNEQFF
cdr3_nt: TGTGCCAGCTCACCTGCTTCTAGTTTTTACAATGAGCAGTTCTTC
d_call: .
v_call: TRBV18
clone_size: once
j_call: TRBJ2-1

cdr3_aa: CATSVNRETQYF
cdr3_nt: TGTGCCACCAGCGTAAACAGGGAGACCCAGTACTTC
d_call: .
v_call: TRBV15
clone_size: .
j_call: TRBJ2-5

cdr3_aa: CASSVGGTPNYGYTF
cdr3_nt: TGTGCCAGCAGCGTAGGCGGGACACCAAACTATGGCTACACCTTC
d_call: .
v_call: TRBV9
clone_size: .
j_call: TRBJ1-2

cdr3_aa: CASSWGRYEQYF
cdr3_nt: TGTGCCAGCAGTTGGGGACGGTACGAGCAGTACTTC
d_call: .
v_call: TRBV6-5
clone_size: .
j_call: TRBJ2-7

cdr3_aa: CASTVGTDSSYEQYF
cdr3_nt: TGTGCCAGCACCGTAGGGACAGACTCCTCCTACGAGCAGTACTTC
d_call: TRBD1
v_call: TRBV5-6
clone_size: .
j_call: TRBJ2-7

cdr3_aa: CASSLLGQTQETQYF
cdr3_nt: TGCGCCAGCAGCTTGTTGGGACAAACTCAAGAGACCCAGTACTTC
d_call: .
v_call: TRBV5-1
clone_size: few
j_call: TRBJ2-5

cdr3_aa: CASSEGQSNQPQHF
cdr3_nt: TGTGCCAGCAGTGAGGGACAGAGCAATCAGCCCCAGCATTTT
d_call: TRBD1
v_call: TRBV25-1
clone_size: few
j_call: TRBJ1-5

cdr3_aa: CASSLPGQADTEAFF
cdr3_nt: TGTGCCAGCAGCTTACCGGGGCAGGCTGACACTGAAGCTTTCTTT
d_call: .
v_call: TRBV7-6
clone_size: .
j_call: TRBJ1-1

cdr3_aa: CASSVEAFMDVTDTQYF
cdr3_nt: TGTGCCAGCAGCGTAGAGGCGTTCATGGATGTCACAGATACGCAGTATTTT
d_call: .
v_call: TRBV9
clone_size: .
j_call: TRBJ2-3

cdr3_aa: CASSEGTIIHFNYGYTF
cdr3_nt: TGTGCCAGCAGTGAGGGGACGATAATCCACTTTAACTATGGCTACACCTTC
d_call: .
v_call: TRBV2
clone_size: .
j_call: TRBJ1-2

cdr3_aa: CASSGLPDLEQYF
cdr3_nt: TGTGCCAGCAGCGGACTACCGGATCTCGAGCAGTACTTC
d_call: .
v_call: TRBV6-5
clone_size: .
j_call: TRBJ2-7

cdr3_aa: CASSLIPNTEAFF
cdr3_nt: TGCGCCAGCAGCTTGATTCCGAACACTGAAGCTTTCTTT
d_call: .
v_call: TRBV5-1
clone_size: .
j_call: TRBJ1-1

cdr3_aa: CASSPSGGLTYNEQFF
cdr3_nt: TGTGCCAGCTCCCCGTCGGGCGGATTAACCTACAATGAGCAGTTCTTC
d_call: .
v_call: TRBV9
clone_size: .
j_call: TRBJ2-1

cdr3_aa: CASTSPGSYNEQFF
cdr3_nt: TGTGCCAGCACGTCTCCCGGTTCCTACAATGAGCAGTTCTTC
d_call: .
v_call: TRBV27
clone_size: .
j_call: TRBJ2-1

cdr3_aa: CASSLGAVSSGNTIYF
cdr3_nt: TGCGCCAGCAGCTTGGGGGCAGTCAGCTCTGGAAACACCATATATTTT
d_call: .
v_call: TRBV5-1
clone_size: .
j_call: TRBJ1-3

cdr3_aa: CASSEAVKMGYTF
cdr3_nt: TGTGCCAGCAGTGAGGCCGTTAAGATGGGATACACCTTC
d_call: .
v_call: TRBV2
clone_size: .
j_call: TRBJ1-2

cdr3_aa: CASSLERRVNTEAFF
cdr3_nt: TGTGCCAGCAGCTTGGAGCGCAGGGTGAACACTGAAGCTTTCTTT
d_call: .
v_call: TRBV5-8
clone_size: .
j_call: TRBJ1-1

cdr3_aa: CASSWGTGGHNQPQHF
cdr3_nt: TGTGCCAGCAGCTGGGGTACAGGGGGCCACAATCAGCCCCAGCATTTT
d_call: TRBD1
v_call: TRBV5-6
clone_size: .
j_call: TRBJ1-5

cdr3_aa: CRGRRIHEQFF
cdr3_nt: TGCAGGGGTAGGAGAATCCATGAGCAGTTCTTC
d_call: .
v_call: TRBV29-1
clone_size: .
j_call: TRBJ2-1

cdr3_aa: CATSDPGGVGTDTQYF
cdr3_nt: TGTGCCACCAGTGATCCCGGGGGCGTTGGCACAGATACGCAGTATTTT
d_call: .
v_call: TRBV24-1
clone_size: .
j_call: TRBJ2-3

cdr3_aa: CASRTQRTSTDTQYF
cdr3_nt: TGTGCCAGCAGAACCCAGCGGACTAGCACAGATACGCAGTATTTT
d_call: .
v_call: TRBV5-6
clone_size: .
j_call: TRBJ2-3

cdr3_aa: CASSQRQGGGELFF
cdr3_nt: TGTGCTAGCAGCCAAAGACAGGGCGGCGGGGAGCTGTTTTTT
d_call: TRBD1
v_call: TRBV7-7
clone_size: .
j_call: TRBJ2-2

cdr3_aa: CASGVYQTQYF
cdr3_nt: TGTGCCAGCGGCGTTTACCAGACCCAGTACTTC
d_call: .
v_call: TRBV11-2
clone_size: .
j_call: TRBJ2-5

cdr3_aa: CASSFTLRGEQFF
cdr3_nt: TGTGCCAGCAGCTTTACGTTACGGGGTGAGCAGTTCTTC
d_call: .
v_call: TRBV5-6
clone_size: .
j_call: TRBJ2-1

cdr3_aa: CASSPRDRGPGYTF
cdr3_nt: TGTGCCAGTAGTCCTCGGGACAGGGGGCCTGGCTACACCTTC
d_call: TRBD1
v_call: TRBV19
clone_size: few
j_call: TRBJ1-2

cdr3_aa: CASSVVGQGGYEQYF
cdr3_nt: TGTGCCAGCAGCGTAGTGGGACAGGGGGGTTACGAGCAGTACTTC
d_call: TRBD1
v_call: TRBV9
clone_size: .
j_call: TRBJ2-7

cdr3_aa: CAISSPGQGGYGYTF
cdr3_nt: TGTGCCATCAGTTCTCCGGGACAGGGAGGCTATGGCTACACCTTC
d_call: TRBD1
v_call: TRBV10-3
clone_size: few
j_call: TRBJ1-2

cdr3_aa: CAISEPPSGYTF
cdr3_nt: TGTGCCATCAGTGAGCCCCCCTCGGGCTACACCTTC
d_call: .
v_call: TRBV10-3
clone_size: .
j_call: TRBJ1-2

cdr3_aa: CASSAPPGEGNEQFF
cdr3_nt: TGTGCCAGCTCAGCCCCCCCGGGGGAGGGCAATGAGCAGTTCTTC
d_call: TRBD2
v_call: TRBV19
clone_size: .
j_call: TRBJ2-1

cdr3_aa: CASSIQGPQPQHF
cdr3_nt: TGTGCCAGTAGTATACAGGGTCCCCAGCCCCAGCATTTT
d_call: .
v_call: TRBV19
clone_size: once
j_call: TRBJ1-5

cdr3_aa: CATSDPLWGSESSYNEQFF
cdr3_nt: TGTGCCACCAGTGATCCTCTATGGGGTAGCGAGAGCTCCTACAATGAGCAGTTCTTC
d_call: .
v_call: TRBV24-1
clone_size: .
j_call: TRBJ2-1

cdr3_aa: CASRGVGGNTIYF
cdr3_nt: TGTGCCAGCAGGGGAGTGGGTGGAAACACCATATATTTT
d_call: .
v_call: TRBV27
clone_size: .
j_call: TRBJ1-3

cdr3_aa: CASDRGGRHYGYTF
cdr3_nt: TGTGCCAGCGACCGTGGGGGGCGCCACTATGGCTACACCTTC
d_call: .
v_call: TRBV28
clone_size: .
j_call: TRBJ1-2

cdr3_aa: CASTADPLEAFF
cdr3_nt: TGTGCCAGTACCGCGGATCCACTTGAAGCTTTCTTT
d_call: .
v_call: TRBV19
clone_size: .
j_call: TRBJ1-1

cdr3_aa: CASGLVDREQYF
cdr3_nt: TGTGCCAGCGGACTAGTGGATCGCGAGCAGTACTTC
d_call: TRBD2
v_call: TRBV28
clone_size: .
j_call: TRBJ2-7

cdr3_aa: CASRGPGSQETQYF
cdr3_nt: TGTGCCAGCAGGGGCCCCGGAAGCCAAGAGACCCAGTACTTC
d_call: .
v_call: TRBV2
clone_size: .
j_call: TRBJ2-5

cdr3_aa: CASSLAILQGGLNYGYTF
cdr3_nt: TGTGCCAGCAGCTTAGCAATATTACAGGGGGGGTTGAACTATGGCTACACCTTC
d_call: TRBD1
v_call: TRBV7-2
clone_size: .
j_call: TRBJ1-2

cdr3_aa: CASSEGTGWGTNEKLFF
cdr3_nt: TGTGCCAGCAGTGAAGGGACAGGGTGGGGAACTAATGAAAAACTGTTTTTT
d_call: TRBD1
v_call: TRBV25-1
clone_size: few
j_call: TRBJ1-4

cdr3_aa: CASSGTPPRGTQYF
cdr3_nt: TGTGCCAGCAGTGGGACCCCCCCCCGGGGGACCCAGTACTTC
d_call: .
v_call: TRBV6-2/TRBV6-3
clone_size: .
j_call: TRBJ2-5

cdr3_aa: CASSLRWGREDEAFF
cdr3_nt: TGTGCCAGCAGCTTGAGGTGGGGCAGGGAGGACGAAGCTTTCTTT
d_call: .
v_call: TRBV7-2
clone_size: .
j_call: TRBJ1-1

cdr3_aa: CASSLDHSPLHF
cdr3_nt: TGTGCCAGCAGCTTGGATCATTCACCCCTCCACTTT
d_call: .
v_call: TRBV5-4
clone_size: .
j_call: TRBJ1-6

cdr3_aa: CASSFGTSGYNEQFF
cdr3_nt: TGTGCCAGCAGCTTCGGGACTAGCGGATACAATGAGCAGTTCTTC
d_call: TRBD2
v_call: TRBV5-6
clone_size: .
j_call: TRBJ2-1

cdr3_aa: CASSNGDFYGYTF
cdr3_nt: TGTGCCAGCAGTAATGGGGACTTTTATGGCTACACCTTC
d_call: .
v_call: TRBV6-5
clone_size: .
j_call: TRBJ1-2

cdr3_aa: CASSWLPGQGFVTEAFF
cdr3_nt: TGTGCCAGCAGCTGGCTACCGGGACAGGGGTTTGTCACTGAAGCTTTCTTT
d_call: TRBD1
v_call: TRBV5-6
clone_size: .
j_call: TRBJ1-1

cdr3_aa: CASSEFGLANTGELFF
cdr3_nt: TGTGCCAGCAGTGAGTTCGGGTTGGCGAACACCGGGGAGCTGTTTTTT
d_call: .
v_call: TRBV6-1
clone_size: .
j_call: TRBJ2-2

cdr3_aa: CASRASDLVHGYTF
cdr3_nt: TGTGCCAGCAGAGCCTCGGACCTTGTTCATGGCTACACCTTC
d_call: .
v_call: TRBV27
clone_size: .
j_call: TRBJ1-2

cdr3_aa: CASSHLGEGSTDTQYF
cdr3_nt: TGCGCCAGCAGTCATCTAGGGGAGGGTAGCACAGATACGCAGTATTTT
d_call: TRBD2
v_call: TRBV23-1
clone_size: .
j_call: TRBJ2-3

cdr3_aa: CASSRGTGWGETMNTEAFF
cdr3_nt: TGCGCCAGCAGCCGAGGGACAGGGTGGGGGGAGACCATGAACACTGAAGCTTTCTTT
d_call: TRBD1
v_call: TRBV4-1
clone_size: .
j_call: TRBJ1-1

cdr3_aa: CASSLGGQENEKLFF
cdr3_nt: TGTGCCAGCAGCTTAGGAGGCCAGGAGAATGAAAAACTGTTTTTT
d_call: .
v_call: TRBV13
clone_size: .
j_call: TRBJ1-4

cdr3_aa: CASSQDRSTEAFF
cdr3_nt: TGTGCCAGCAGCCAAGATAGATCCACTGAAGCTTTCTTT
d_call: .
v_call: TRBV3-1/TRBV3-2
clone_size: .
j_call: TRBJ1-1

cdr3_aa: CASSYRGGVTGGANTQYF
cdr3_nt: TGTGCCAGCAGTTACCGGGGGGGAGTGACAGGGGGCGCGAATACGCAGTATTTT
d_call: TRBD1
v_call: TRBV6-2/TRBV6-3
clone_size: .
j_call: TRBJ2-3

cdr3_aa: CASSLMVQNTEAFF
cdr3_nt: TGTGCCAGCAGCTTAATGGTTCAGAACACTGAAGCTTTCTTT
d_call: .
v_call: TRBV5-5
clone_size: .
j_call: TRBJ1-1

cdr3_aa: CASSYGGPGGNTEAFF
cdr3_nt: TGTGCCAGCAGTTACGGGGGGCCTGGAGGGAACACTGAAGCTTTCTTT
d_call: .
v_call: TRBV6-5
clone_size: .
j_call: TRBJ1-1

cdr3_aa: CASSSLAGQETQYF
cdr3_nt: TGTGCCAGTAGCTCACTAGCGGGGCAAGAGACCCAGTACTTC
d_call: TRBD2
v_call: TRBV19
clone_size: once
j_call: TRBJ2-5